Following are 10 T cell receptor beta chains from one sample sequenced in a study of shared clonotypes between healthy human individuals. The data were produced by immunoSEQ multiplex PCR, yet TCRdb's version contains in-frame clones alone and is incomplete. The sample carries over a million clones, approximately 78% recorded once. Sequencing was done on a sample of memory CD4+ T cells from PBMCs. Regarding subset: CD45RA-negative fraction. The receptor set was obtained from a man aged 18 to 29 in good health. Some clones in this sample may be carry-over from other donors' samples.

The chain joins TRBV6-5 to TRBJ1-5; D not resolved. The germline V and J ends were trimmed by 4 bases and 3 bases, with 7 bases remaining between them. The CDR3 runs 13 residues. The V gene's germline CDR1 is MNHEY and CDR2 SVGAGI. The CDR3 loop reads CASSWSINQPQHF. For the CDR3, the DNA is TGTGCCAGCAGTTGGAGCATCAATCAGCCCCAGCATTTT.

CDR3 DNA sequence: TGTGCCTGGAGTGGCGGCGAAGGGGTTAGCACTGAAGCTTTCTTT. It yields the protein CAWSGGEGVSTEAFF. The chain recombines TRBV30 with TRBJ1-1; TRBD1 is a possible D gene (5 bases). The CDR3 spans 15 residues. With 1 base removed from V and 4 bases from J, the gap between germline ends came to 16 bases. Germline-derived CDR1 and CDR2 are GTSNPN and SVGIG (reference sequence).

This clone turned up a few times. The V and J genes are TRBV28 and TRBJ2-2; D uncertain. V was pared by 6 bases and J by 6 bases, with 11 bases between. There are 13 residues in the CDR3. CDR1 is MDHEN and CDR2 is SYDVKM in the germline V gene. Written as DNA, the CDR3 is TGTGCCAGCAGGGAACAATTGGCCGGGGAGCTGTTTTTT. It specifies CASREQLAGELFF.

In DNA, the CDR3 is TGTGCCAGCAGCTTCCCGGGAGGAGAGACCCAGTACTTC. Encoded protein: CASSFPGGETQYF. The chain uses TRBV7-8 and TRBJ2-5, with TRBD2 matching 7 bases. The trim removed 3 bases at V and 4 bases at J, leaving 2 bases unmatched. Germline CDR1 reads SGHVS; CDR2 reads FQNEAQ. The CDR3 has 13 amino acids.

J is TRBJ2-1 and V is TRBV5-1; a weak D match, TRBD2 (7 bases). From germline, CDR1 is SGHRS and CDR2 YFSETQ. This CDR3 region has 16 residues. The ends were cut back, 4 bases at V and 2 bases at J, with 16 bases in the middle. The CDR3 here is CASSPGGGLTYNEQFF. The CDR3 DNA reads as TGCGCCAGCAGCCCGGGGGGCGGGTTGACCTACAATGAGCAGTTCTTC.

On this clone itself: Because it lacks the conserved phenylalanine or tryptophan at the end, this CDR3 is likely a read error. This chain links TRBV5-6 with TRBJ1-2; possible D gene TRBD1, 5 bases. The CDR3 contains 14 residues. The V gene lost 2 bases and the J gene lost 1 base, with 9 bases spanning the gap. Germline V gene lookup returns CDR1 SGHDT and CDR2 YYEEEE. The CDR3: CASSLLDSNYGYTL. CDR3 DNA: TGTGCCAGCAGCTTACTCGACAGTAACTATGGCTACACCCTC.

This clone was observed many times. This CDR3 is also generated by other DNA sequences in the sample. V usage is TRBV14 and J usage is TRBJ2-3; 8 nucleotides line up with TRBD2. V shed 4 bases and J 2 bases; nucleotides not matched to a gene: 5. This CDR3 spans 15 amino acids. Germline CDR1 and CDR2: SGHDN and FVKESK. CDR3 coding DNA: TGTGCCAGCAGCCTAGCGGGGAGGCTCACAGATACGCAGTATTTT. Translation: CASSLAGRLTDTQYF.

The genes are TRBV28 and TRBJ2-2; D might be TRBD1 (6 bases). Germline values: CDR1 MDHEN, CDR2 SYDVKM. Trimming removed 8 bases at V and 3 bases at J, with 19 bases between. The CDR3 length is 16 residues. The DNA of the CDR3 is TGTGCCAGCTACCACATCAGGGGTGGGGACACCGGGGAGCTGTTTTTT. Translation gives CASYHIRGGDTGELFF.

This clone showed up just a few times. This chain links TRBV19 with TRBJ2-5; TRBD2 aligns across 8 bases. V lost 2 bases and J lost 1; bases outside the gene matches: 3. Per germline, CDR1 LNHDA and CDR2 SQIVND (reference sequence). The CDR3 length is 15 residues. The CDR3, as DNA: TGTGCCAGTAGTATACGGCGGGGGGTCCAAGAGACCCAGTACTTC. It is translated as CASSIRRGVQETQYF.

The chain is built from TRBV5-1 and TRBJ2-3; D call uncertain. The V gene lost 1 base and the J gene lost 3 bases, with 12 bases spanning the gap. Germline lookup yields CDR1 SGHRS and CDR2 YFSETQ. The CDR3 runs to 15 residues. The CDR3 nucleotides are TGCGCCAGCAGCTTGTTGTTGACAAAAACAGATACGCAGTATTTT. Translated, it gives CASSLLLTKTDTQYF.